This T cell receptor (beta chain) was found in a study of TIL therapy for anti-PD-1-resistant metastatic lung cancer. About the research overall: Tumors carried a median about 1.5 non-synonymous mutations per megabase.

This sample's time point: pre-treatment sample, taken before nivolumab and TIL therapy. CDR1 is LGHNA and CDR2 is YNFKEQ in the germline V gene. The ends were cut back, 1 base at V and 2 bases at J, with 5 bases in the middle. CDR3 length: 13 amino acids. This was the immunoSEQ v3 assay. TCRdb keeps only in-frame clones here, not all; method: immunoSEQ multiplex PCR. This table holds over 15,000 clones, roughly 72% found once. The chain couples TRBV4-2 to TRBJ1-1; D is unclear. The receptor comes from a person between 25 and 80 years old with non-small cell lung cancer. The input for sequencing was blood, taken at baseline. Written as DNA, the CDR3 is TGTGCCAGCAGCCAAGTGGGAAACACTGAAGCTTTCTTT. Protein: CASSQVGNTEAFF.